The 13 T cell receptor beta chains presented below share a single source sample, sequenced in a study of blood T cell repertoires in COVID-19. The table came from immunoSEQ multiplex PCR; TCRdb's copy has only in-frame clones and leaves some out. Here the sample spans 390,000 or so clones, about 90% being singletons. Sequencing was done on a sample of peripheral blood. Source of these receptors: a woman aged 25 to 45 with COVID-19, enrolled during active disease.

The chain is built from TRBV10-3 and TRBJ2-2; 9 nucleotides match TRBD1. The ends lost 5 bases at V and 6 bases at J; junction bases unmatched: 4. CDR1 ENHRY and CDR2 SYGVKD come from the germline V gene. There are 14 residues in the CDR3. The CDR3 nucleotides are TGTGCCATCAGTTCCGGGACAGGGCCCGGGGAGCTGTTTTTT. Its translation is CAISSGTGPGELFF.

This chain uses TRBV21-1 with TRBJ1-2; TRBD1 is the table's D call, not checked against the DNA. TRBV21-1 is designated a pseudogene. This CDR3 contains 15 residues. In DNA form, the CDR3 reads TGTGCCAGCAGCAACCGACGACAGGGCGGCTATGGCTACACCTTC. This codes for CASSNRRQGGYGYTF.

This clone was picked up a small number of times. The sample holds other DNA sequences that translate to the same CDR3. The chain combines TRBV10-3 with TRBJ1-3; no definite D call. The CDR3 is made up of 15 amino acids. Germline V CDR1 and CDR2: ENHRY, SYGVKD. The germline V and J ends were trimmed by 0 bases and 0 bases, with 6 bases remaining between them. CDR3 DNA: TGTGCCATCAGTGAGTCGCGAAGCTCTGGAAACACCATATATTTT. Its translation is CAISESRSSGNTIYF.

The chain carries TRBV3-1 (or the pseudogene TRBV3-2) and TRBJ1-2, with TRBD1 identical over 8 bases. CDR1 and CDR2 (germline): LGHDT, YNNKEL (reference sequence). The V segment lost 5 bases and the J segment 3 bases; nucleotides outside the gene matches: 8. CDR3 size: 15 residues. The CDR3 DNA reads TGTGCCAGCAGCTCCCTACGGACAGGGCACTATGGCTACACCTTC. Its translation: CASSSLRTGHYGYTF.

The V and J genes are TRBV2 and TRBJ2-6; D possibly corresponds to TRBD2 (6 bases). Germline V gene data show CDR1 as SNHLY and CDR2 as FYNNEI. Trimming pared 6 bases from V and 1 base from J, leaving 13 bases between. This CDR3 has 16 amino acids. CDR3 loop: CASSPLGGSGANVLTF. The CDR3 coding sequence is TGTGCCAGCAGCCCGCTCGGGGGTTCTGGGGCCAACGTCCTGACTTTC.

This clone was found once. V and J are TRBV7-2 and TRBJ1-5, with no clear D. Germline V gives CDR1 SGHTA, CDR2 FQGNSA. V was clipped by 5 bases and J by 3 bases, with 11 bases between them. This CDR3 has 14 residues. The CDR3 reads CASSPGLSNQPQHF. The DNA of the CDR3 is TGTGCCAGCAGCCCGGGTCTTTCCAATCAGCCCCAGCATTTT.

V gene TRBV7-2 combines with J gene TRBJ2-7, with a tentative D call TRBD1 (6 bases). The CDR3 spans 16 residues. V was pared by 2 bases and J by 0 bases, with 14 bases between. From germline, CDR1 is SGHTA and CDR2 FQGNSA. The CDR3 region has the DNA TGTGCCAGCAGCTTATCGGGACAACGTCTCTCCTACGAGCAGTACTTC. This translates into CASSLSGQRLSYEQYF.

In its sample, this clone was seen once. The chain couples TRBV7-9 to TRBJ2-2; 9 positions match TRBD1. The CDR3 length is 15 residues. The germline V gene has CDR1 SEHNR and CDR2 FQNEAQ (reference sequence). V was pared by 1 base and J by 5 bases, with 2 bases of the junction left unmatched. CDR3 sequence: CASSLDGTGTGELFF. The CDR3 DNA follows: TGTGCCAGCAGCTTAGACGGGACAGGGACCGGGGAGCTGTTTTTT.

Concerning this clone itself: Germline is not matched at one junction end, which may reflect a read error. The chain employs TRBV15 and TRBJ1-5; tentatively, D is TRBD1 (5 bases). Germline CDR1 is LNHNV and CDR2 is YYDKDF (reference sequence). The length of the CDR3 is 15 residues. CDR3 coding DNA: TGTGCCACAAGCACACGAAGGGGTAGCAATCAGCCCCAGCATTTT. Amino acid sequence: CATSTRRGSNQPQHF.

In this sample, this clone turned up once. The chain uses TRBV19 and TRBJ2-1; 7 nucleotides align to TRBD2. CDR1 is LNHDA, CDR2 SQIVND, per germline (reference sequence). The CDR3 contains 16 residues. The trim removed 3 bases at V and 0 bases at J, leaving 5 bases unmatched. The CDR3 DNA is TGTGCCAGTAGTATCTCGGGAGGAAGCTCCTACAATGAGCAGTTCTTC. Translating gives CASSISGGSSYNEQFF. The variable domain in full, completed from reference TRBV19 and TRBJ2-1, reads DGGITQSPKYLFRKEGQNVTLSCEQNLNHDAMYWYRQDPGQGLRLIYYSQIVNDFQKGDIAEGYSVSREKKESFPLTVTSAQKNPTAFYLCASSISGGSSYNEQFFGPGTRLTVL.

V is TRBV19 and J is TRBJ2-7; possible D gene TRBD1, 5 bases. This CDR3 spans 14 amino acids. Germline-derived CDR1 and CDR2 are LNHDA and SQIVND (reference sequence). V lost 3 bases and J 3 bases, leaving 12 bases between the germline ends. The CDR3 region is CASSIRAGNYEQYF. CDR3 in DNA: TGTGCCAGTAGTATCCGGGCAGGGAACTACGAGCAGTACTTC.

V usage is TRBV11-2 and J usage is TRBJ2-7; possible D gene TRBD1, 6 bases. CDR3 size: 15 residues. Germline loops: CDR1 SGHAT, CDR2 FQNNGV. V shed 7 bases and J shed 3 bases, with 19 bases lying between them. The CDR3 protein is CASNPGGLVDYEQYF. The CDR3, as DNA: TGTGCCAGCAACCCTGGGGGCCTGGTGGACTACGAGCAGTACTTC.

The V and J genes are TRBV5-6 and TRBJ1-2; unclear D gene. In germline, CDR1 is SGHDT, CDR2 YYEEEE. The CDR3 runs to 13 residues. Trimming stripped 1 base from V and 3 bases from J, with 7 bases between. The CDR3 here is CASSLSSYYGYTF. DNA of the CDR3: TGTGCCAGCAGCTTGAGCTCTTACTATGGCTACACCTTC.